The 26 T cell receptor beta chains below were found in one sample sequenced in a study of graft-versus-host responses after intestinal transplantation. These receptors' antigens are unknown. The protocol was immunoSEQ multiplex PCR, while the TCRdb copy is restricted to in-frame clones and leaves out a portion. The sample has over 45,000 clones; about 89% are singletons. The starting material was unstimulated CD4+ T cells sorted from spleen or lymph node cells, obtained before transplant. The receptors were sampled from a human donor who was the organ donor for an intestinal transplant.

The rearrangement joins TRBV25-1 to TRBJ1-6; TRBD1 matches 8 bases. The CDR3 sequence is 14 residues long. The J segment lost 10 bases and the V segment lost 6 bases, leaving 8 bases of the junction unmatched. In germline, CDR1 is MGHDK, CDR2 SYGVNS. The CDR3 loop reads CASRTTGEGSPLHF. Here the CDR3 DNA reads TGTGCCAGCAGGACGACAGGGGAAGGATCACCCCTCCACTTT.

V usage is TRBV6-6 and J usage is TRBJ2-2; 7 bases agree with TRBD2. The CDR3 has 14 amino acids. Germline V CDR1 and CDR2: MNHNY, SVGAGI (reference sequence). The V gene end was trimmed by 6 bases and the J gene end by 8 bases; junction bases not matched to a gene: 9. For the CDR3, the DNA is TGTGCCAGCAGGTCAGGCGGGAGCGGAGGGGAGCTGTTTTTT. It codes for CASRSGGSGGELFF.

In nucleotides, the CDR3 is TGTGCCAGCAGTGGGGGTACTAGCGAGGCGGAGACCCAGTACTTC. Residues: CASSGGTSEAETQYF. The chain is built from TRBV2 and TRBJ2-5, with TRBD2 identical over 7 bases. CDR1 is SNHLY, CDR2 FYNNEI, per germline. This CDR3 comprises 15 residues. J lost 5 bases, V lost 4 bases, and 10 bases had no gene match. The entire variable domain, with the rest obtained from reference TRBV2 and TRBJ2-5, is as follows: EPEVTQTPSHQVTQMGQEVILRCVPISNHLYFYWYRQILGQKVEFLVSFYNNEISEKSEIFDDQFSVERPDGSNFTLKIRSTKLEDSAMYFCASSGGTSEAETQYFGPGTRLLVL.

The chain employs TRBV5-1 and TRBJ2-7, with TRBD2 identical over 8 bases. CDR1 and CDR2 (germline): SGHRS, YFSETQ. The V segment lost 0 bases and the J segment 2 bases; nucleotides outside the gene matches: 7. CDR3 length: 16 residues. The CDR3 reads CASSLGGSGGAYEQYF. The DNA for the CDR3 is TGCGCCAGCAGCTTGGGTGGGTCGGGAGGGGCCTACGAGCAGTACTTC.

The chain uses TRBV28 and TRBJ2-2; D perhaps matches TRBD1 (5 bases). Germline CDR1 reads MDHEN; CDR2 reads SYDVKM. This CDR3 is built from 12 residues. The CDR3 is CAAGRNTGELFF. The CDR3 DNA sequence: TGTGCGGCAGGGCGAAACACCGGGGAGCTGTTTTTT.

The genes are TRBV19 and TRBJ1-5; 12 bases match TRBD1. Germline trimming cut 1 base from V and 0 bases from J; bases unmatched to any gene: 4. The CDR3 totals 18 residues. CDR1 and CDR2 (germline): LNHDA, SQIVND (reference sequence). The CDR3: CASSIVRDRGHSNQPQHF. In DNA, the CDR3 is TGTGCCAGTAGTATAGTAAGGGACAGGGGGCATAGCAATCAGCCCCAGCATTTT.

The chain employs TRBV19 and TRBJ2-1, with D possibly matching TRBD1 (5 bases). The CDR3 has 15 residues. CDR1 LNHDA and CDR2 SQIVND come from the germline V gene (reference sequence). V lost 3 bases to trimming and J lost 8 bases, with 17 bases between them. The CDR3 protein is CASSISGSGAYEQFF. CDR3 DNA: TGTGCCAGTAGTATTTCAGGGTCCGGAGCCTATGAGCAGTTCTTC.

This chain uses TRBV30 with TRBJ1-2; tentative D call: TRBD1 (5 bases). This CDR3 has 13 amino acids. Germline values: CDR1 GTSNPN, CDR2 SVGIG (reference sequence). Trimming shortened V by 5 bases and J by 4 bases, and 14 bases separated the two germline ends. The CDR3 spells CAWEKARAYGYTF. The CDR3 bases are TGTGCCTGGGAGAAAGCCAGGGCCTATGGCTACACCTTC.

This rearrangement joins TRBV28 to TRBJ2-7, with D tentatively TRBD2 (6 bases). In germline, CDR1 is MDHEN, CDR2 SYDVKM. The V end was cut by 6 bases, the J end by 0 bases, with 15 bases between. The length of the CDR3 is 15 residues. In nucleotides, the CDR3 is TGTGCCAGCAGAGTGCCGGGACTTAGCTCCTACGAGCAGTACTTC. Translation gives CASRVPGLSSYEQYF.

J is TRBJ2-1 and V is TRBV11-3, with TRBD1 as a possible D gene (6 bases). Looked up from germline, CDR1 is SGHNT and CDR2 is YENEEA. The length of the CDR3 is 14 residues. V was shortened by 10 bases and J by 3 bases, with 16 bases between the two germline ends. CDR3: CATLWADSYNEQFF. Here the CDR3 DNA reads TGTGCCACCCTTTGGGCGGACAGCTACAATGAGCAGTTCTTC.

The chain uses TRBV19 and TRBJ2-1, with TRBD2 identical over 8 bases. J lost 0 bases, V lost 1 base, and 5 bases had no gene match. CDR1 LNHDA and CDR2 SQIVND come from the germline V gene (reference sequence). There are 17 residues in the CDR3. CDR3: CASSIGYSGSSYNEQFF. In DNA, the CDR3 is TGTGCCAGTAGTATAGGGTACAGCGGGAGCTCCTACAATGAGCAGTTCTTC.

The chain employs TRBV18 and TRBJ1-1, with no clear D. V lost 2 bases and J 6 bases, leaving 13 bases between the germline ends. This CDR3 has 14 residues. The germline CDR1 and CDR2 sequences are KGHSH and LQKENI. CDR3 loop: CASSPNQDFSEAFF. In nucleotides, the CDR3 is TGTGCCAGCTCACCAAACCAGGATTTCTCTGAAGCTTTCTTT.

V and J are TRBV2 and TRBJ1-2; D is undetermined. The V end was cut by 4 bases, the J end by 6 bases, with 15 bases between. The CDR3 is 14 residues long. Germline CDR1 reads SNHLY; CDR2 reads FYNNEI. The CDR3 protein is CASSGRTGADGYTF. CDR3 DNA: TGTGCCAGCAGTGGTAGGACTGGCGCGGATGGCTACACCTTC.

The J gene is TRBJ2-6, the V gene TRBV5-1, with TRBD1 as a possible D gene (6 bases). Germline V gene data show CDR1 as SGHRS and CDR2 as YFSETQ. Trimming stripped 4 bases from V and 0 bases from J, with 14 bases between. This CDR3 has 17 residues. CDR3 coding DNA: TGCGCCAGCAGCGCGGGCCTCAGGGGCTCTGGGGCCAACGTCCTGACTTTC. Translating gives CASSAGLRGSGANVLTF.

This chain uses TRBV27 with TRBJ2-6; D not resolved. Germline assignment: CDR1 MNHEY and CDR2 SMNVEV (reference sequence). The CDR3 is 14 amino acids. Trimming removed 1 base from V and 3 bases from J, with 4 bases in between. CDR3 sequence reads: CASSLFGGANVLTF. The CDR3 DNA is TGTGCCAGCAGTTTATTCGGTGGGGCCAACGTCCTGACTTTC.

The CDR3 loop reads CASSNQWGDGAFF. The CDR3 coding sequence is TGCGCCAGCAGTAACCAATGGGGGGACGGAGCTTTCTTT. The chain carries TRBV5-1 and TRBJ1-1, with D possibly matching TRBD1 (5 bases). V shed 5 bases and J shed 10 bases, with 18 bases lying between them. The germline V gene has CDR1 SGHRS and CDR2 YFSETQ. The CDR3 covers 13 residues.

The gene calls are TRBV9 and TRBJ2-7; D might be TRBD2 (6 bases). The CDR3 contains 15 residues. Germline CDR1 reads SGDLS; CDR2 reads YYNGEE. V lost 0 bases to trimming and J lost 1 base, with 11 bases between them. The CDR3 region has the DNA TGTGCCAGCAGCGTAGGGGCTAGCGTATCCTACGAGCAGTACTTC. The encoded protein is CASSVGASVSYEQYF.

Comment on this clone: An end of the junction differs from the germline gene, which may be a read error. This chain connects TRBV2 to TRBJ2-7; possible D gene TRBD2, 5 bases. Germline V gives CDR1 SNHLY, CDR2 FYNNEI. There are 8 residues in the CDR3. The CDR3 DNA reads TGTGCCAGCGGAGGAACCATCTTC. It is translated as CASGGTIF.

This chain uses TRBV5-1 with TRBJ1-2; TRBD1 matches at 8 bases. V gave up 4 bases and J gave up 0 bases; unmatched junction bases: 2. Germline CDR1 is SGHRS and CDR2 is YFSETQ. This CDR3 has 14 amino acids. The CDR3 sequence is CASSRQGTNYGYTF. As DNA, the CDR3 is TGCGCCAGCAGCCGACAGGGGACTAACTATGGCTACACCTTC.

The genes are TRBV6-1 and TRBJ2-1; TRBD2 matches at 7 bases. This CDR3 is 14 amino acids long. Trimming took 8 bases from V and 5 from J; bases not matched to a gene: 9. Germline CDR1 is MNHNS and CDR2 is SASEGT. CDR3 region: CASERDGVDNEQFF. The CDR3 nucleotides are TGTGCCAGCGAGCGGGACGGCGTCGACAATGAGCAGTTCTTC.

The rearrangement links TRBV5-1 to TRBJ2-7; 7 nucleotides match TRBD2. Germline V CDR1 and CDR2: SGHRS, YFSETQ. Losses at the gene ends were 0 bases for V and 1 base for J; bases not matched to a gene: 4. CDR3 length: 15 amino acids. CDR3 protein: CASSLAGGESYEQYF. CDR3 sequence (DNA): TGCGCCAGCAGCTTGGCGGGGGGAGAGTCCTACGAGCAGTACTTC.

V gene TRBV14 combines with J gene TRBJ2-1; 10 bases line up with TRBD2. The V gene's germline CDR1 is SGHDN and CDR2 FVKESK. The CDR3 is made up of 16 amino acids. The V and J ends lost 2 bases and 4 bases, in that order; junction bases with no gene match: 5. CDR3 residues: CASSQQLAGPYNEQFF. The CDR3 nucleotides are TGTGCCAGCAGCCAACAACTAGCGGGACCATACAATGAGCAGTTCTTC.

V usage is TRBV19 and J usage is TRBJ2-3; 9 nucleotides agree with TRBD1. The germline V gene encodes CDR1 LNHDA and CDR2 SQIVND (reference sequence). V was clipped by 7 bases and J by 5 bases; unmatched bases: 4. CDR3 length: 13 residues. The CDR3 here is CASTGQGLDTQYF. The DNA for the CDR3 is TGTGCCAGTACGGGACAGGGTCTAGATACGCAGTATTTT.

The rearrangement joins TRBV5-1 to TRBJ1-1; TRBD1 matches 8 bases. CDR1 is SGHRS, CDR2 YFSETQ, per germline. With 4 bases clipped from V and 2 bases from J, the junction kept 10 bases outside the gene matches. This CDR3 region has 16 residues. The CDR3 is CASSGGQGGLNTEAFF. The DNA of the CDR3 is TGCGCCAGCAGCGGCGGACAGGGAGGCTTAAACACTGAAGCTTTCTTT.

This chain joins TRBV18 and TRBJ2-1, with TRBD2 identical over 7 bases. CDR1 and CDR2 (germline): KGHSH, LQKENI. Trimming removed 2 bases from V and 9 bases from J; junction bases left unmatched: 13. CDR3 length: 16 residues. CDR3 nucleotides: TGTGCCAGCTCACCAAGGTCGGGAGGAGGTTGGAGTGAGCAGTTCTTC. Its protein is CASSPRSGGGWSEQFF.

The V call is TRBV5-5, the J call TRBJ2-4; the match to TRBD2 covers 8 bases. This CDR3 has 14 residues. After removal of 4 bases from V and 6 bases from J, the junction contained 6 bases not matched to a gene. Germline V gene data show CDR1 as SGHKS and CDR2 as YYEKEE (reference sequence). CDR3 sequence: CASSTGTSLNIQYF. CDR3 nucleotides: TGTGCCAGCAGCACCGGGACTAGTTTAAACATTCAGTACTTC.